Below, 18 T cell receptor beta chains from the same sample are listed, as sequenced in a study of T cell changes during pregnancy in multiple sclerosis. The assay was immunoSEQ multiplex PCR, and TCRdb's table has in-frame clones only and misses some. The sample shows about 48,000 clones, about nine tenths of them seen only once. The input for sequencing was CD4+ T cells from peripheral blood mononuclear cells, taken in the second trimester of pregnancy. The receptors come from a female donor with multiple sclerosis, enrolled in a pregnancy study.

The chain links TRBV7-6 to TRBJ2-5; tentative D call: TRBD2 (6 bases). The V and J ends lost 1 base and 5 bases respectively, with 11 bases between them. There are 14 residues in the CDR3. Germline V CDR1 and CDR2: SGHVS, FNYEAQ. CDR3: CASSLVGRSETQYF. The CDR3 nucleotides read TGTGCCAGCAGCTTAGTCGGGAGAAGCGAGACCCAGTACTTC. The whole variable domain, filled in from reference TRBV7-6 and TRBJ2-5, reads GAGVSQSPRYKVTKRGQDVALRCDPISGHVSLYWYRQALGQGPEFLTYFNYEAQQDKSGLPNDRFSAERPEGSISTLTIQRTEQRDSAMYRCASSLVGRSETQYFGPGTRLLVL.

The V gene is TRBV7-2, the J gene TRBJ2-5, with D possibly being TRBD2 (6 bases). The V gene's germline CDR1 is SGHTA and CDR2 FQGNSA. This CDR3 region has 13 residues. With 4 bases removed from V and 6 bases from J, the gap between germline ends came to 12 bases. The CDR3, as DNA: TGTGCCAGCAGCTCGACTAGTCTGCAGACCCAGTACTTC. It codes for CASSSTSLQTQYF.

V gene TRBV4-2 combines with J gene TRBJ2-3; TRBD1 matches 10 bases. Looked up from germline, CDR1 is LGHNA and CDR2 is YNFKEQ. The trim removed 3 bases at V and 0 bases at J, leaving 12 bases unmatched. CDR3 size: 19 residues. CDR3 protein: CASSQAAGTGASSTDTQYF. The CDR3 region has the DNA TGTGCCAGCAGCCAGGCCGCCGGGACAGGGGCCTCTAGCACAGATACGCAGTATTTT.

A remark on this clone: One junction end disagrees with the germline gene, perhaps due to a read error. The rearrangement uses TRBV18 and TRBJ1-2; 10 bases match TRBD1. Germline assignment: CDR1 KGHSH and CDR2 LQKENI. The CDR3 runs to 14 residues. In DNA form, the CDR3 reads TGTGCCACCTCACCCGGGACAGGGGTTCATGGCTACACCTTC. Translation: CATSPGTGVHGYTF.

This clone was detected a few times. The chain couples TRBV30 to TRBJ1-4; no definite D call. The CDR3 extends over 12 amino acids. Germline-derived CDR1 and CDR2 are GTSNPN and SVGIG (reference sequence). The CDR3 protein is CGLDNPNEKLFF. The CDR3 region has the DNA TGTGGATTAGACAATCCTAATGAAAAACTGTTTTTT.

This chain links TRBV6-5 with TRBJ2-7, with 7 bases identical to TRBD1. The CDR3 consists of 15 residues. CDR1 is MNHEY and CDR2 is SVGAGI in the germline V gene. V was pared by 5 bases and J by 2 bases, with 9 bases of the junction left unmatched. CDR3 DNA sequence: TGTGCCAGCAGTCCGACCACCGGGACAGCCTACGAGCAGTACTTC. Its translation: CASSPTTGTAYEQYF.

The chain carries TRBV5-4 and TRBJ1-3; TRBD1 aligns across 9 bases. Unmatched junction bases numbered 4, after V lost 4 bases and J lost 2 bases. Germline CDR1 and CDR2: SGHNT and YYREEE (reference sequence). The CDR3 is made up of 15 amino acids. This CDR3 is CASSATGGPGNTIYF. The CDR3 bases are TGTGCCAGCAGCGCTACAGGGGGCCCTGGAAACACCATATATTTT.

This rearrangement joins TRBV29-1 to TRBJ2-5; the D is unclear. CDR3 length equals 11 residues. V lost 7 bases and J 5 bases, leaving 11 bases between the germline ends. CDR1 and CDR2 from the germline V gene are SQVTM and ANQGSEA. The DNA for the CDR3 is TGCAGCGGCCACTTTGGTGAGACCCAGTACTTC. This gives the protein CSGHFGETQYF.

The chain combines TRBV10-1 with TRBJ1-1; 9 positions match TRBD1. Germline CDR1 and CDR2: WNHNN and SYGVQD (reference sequence). The V segment lost 3 bases and the J segment 2 bases; nucleotides outside the gene matches: 4. The CDR3 is made up of 15 amino acids. CDR3 nucleotides: TGCGCCAGCAGTGACCCGGGACAGGGAAACACTGAAGCTTTCTTT. It is translated as CASSDPGQGNTEAFF.

J is TRBJ1-2 and V is TRBV6-1; possible D gene TRBD1, 5 bases. Germline CDR1 and CDR2: MNHNS and SASEGT. CDR3 length: 13 amino acids. V was pared by 6 bases and J by 4 bases, with 12 bases between. The CDR3 DNA sequence: TGTGCCAGCAGCGACAGACCCATCTATGGCTACACCTTC. Protein product: CASSDRPIYGYTF.

This clone was recorded a few times. This sequence joins TRBV7-9 and TRBJ1-1, with TRBD1 matching over 7 bases. Germline loops: CDR1 SEHNR, CDR2 FQNEAQ (reference sequence). This CDR3 has 12 residues. Trimming removed 5 bases from V and 7 bases from J; junction bases left unmatched: 4. DNA for the CDR3: TGTGCCAGCAGCGCACAGGGGTATGAAGCTTTCTTT. Translation: CASSAQGYEAFF.

This clone has a single count. This chain uses TRBV6-4 with TRBJ2-2; TRBD2 aligns across 7 bases. Trimming removed 5 bases from V and 3 bases from J; junction bases left unmatched: 6. Germline V gene data show CDR1 as MRHNA and CDR2 as SNTAGT. The CDR3 covers 15 residues. This CDR3 is CASSPQGGDTGELFF. The CDR3 nucleotides are TGTGCCAGCAGTCCCCAGGGAGGGGACACCGGGGAGCTGTTTTTT.

J is TRBJ2-7 and V is TRBV5-1, with 10 bases fitting TRBD1. The CDR3 consists of 13 residues. Germline-derived CDR1 and CDR2 are SGHRS and YFSETQ. After removal of 3 bases from V and 10 bases from J, the junction contained 7 bases not matched to a gene. As DNA, the CDR3 is TGCGCCAGCAGCTCCGGGACAGGGGATCCTCAGTACTTC. Its translation: CASSSGTGDPQYF.

This rearrangement joins TRBV4-2 to TRBJ2-7; D possibly corresponds to TRBD1 (5 bases). Germline V gene lookup returns CDR1 LGHNA and CDR2 YNFKEQ. This CDR3 is 14 amino acids long. Trimming cost V 0 bases and J 6 bases, with 12 bases left between them. The CDR3 region is CASSQDQDMGEQYF. Written as DNA, the CDR3 is TGTGCCAGCAGCCAAGATCAGGACATGGGCGAGCAGTACTTC.

J is TRBJ2-5 and V is TRBV5-1; D unclear. The V and J ends lost 1 base and 2 bases respectively, with 12 bases between them. CDR1 and CDR2 from the germline V gene are SGHRS and YFSETQ. The CDR3 is 15 residues long. CDR3 bases: TGCGCCAGCAGCTTGAATCCCACTACTCAAGAGACCCAGTACTTC. Translating gives CASSLNPTTQETQYF.

The rearrangement uses TRBV5-1 and TRBJ2-3; D is uncertain. The CDR3 covers 14 residues. Germline CDR1 is SGHRS and CDR2 is YFSETQ. Between the trimmed V and J ends, which lost 0 bases and 2 bases, there was a span of 7 bases. CDR3 nucleotides: TGCGCCAGCAGCTTGGCGGTTCCCACAGATACGCAGTATTTT. It is translated as CASSLAVPTDTQYF.

This chain connects TRBV30 to TRBJ2-1; 10 bases are shared with TRBD2. CDR3 size: 14 residues. J lost 4 bases, V lost 3 bases, and 3 bases had no gene match. Germline loops: CDR1 GTSNPN, CDR2 SVGIG (reference sequence). This CDR3 is CAWRLAGQYNEQFF. Here the CDR3 DNA reads TGTGCCTGGAGACTAGCGGGGCAATACAATGAGCAGTTCTTC.

V usage is TRBV30 and J usage is TRBJ1-5; perhaps TRBD1 as D (5 bases). CDR1 is GTSNPN and CDR2 is SVGIG in the germline V gene (reference sequence). This CDR3 comprises 14 residues. Trimming removed 0 bases from V and 7 bases from J, with 13 bases in between. The CDR3 loop is CAWSVRRGGQPQHF. CDR3 nucleotides: TGTGCCTGGAGTGTACGGCGGGGCGGGCAGCCCCAGCATTTT.